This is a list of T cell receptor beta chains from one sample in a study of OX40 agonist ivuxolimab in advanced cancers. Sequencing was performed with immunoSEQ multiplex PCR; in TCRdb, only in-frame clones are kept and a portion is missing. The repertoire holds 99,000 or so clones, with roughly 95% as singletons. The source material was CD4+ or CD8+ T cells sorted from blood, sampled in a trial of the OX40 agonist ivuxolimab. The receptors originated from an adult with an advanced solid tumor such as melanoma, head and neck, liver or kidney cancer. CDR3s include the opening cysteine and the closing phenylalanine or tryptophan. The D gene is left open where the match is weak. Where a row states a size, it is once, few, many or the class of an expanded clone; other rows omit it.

CDR3 protein: CASSRGPGTDQPQHF; CDR3 DNA: TGTGCCAGCAGCCGCGGACCGGGGACCGATCAGCCCCAGCATTTT; D gene: NA; V gene: TRBV5-6; clone size: NA; J gene: TRBJ1-5
CDR3 protein: CASSQPSSEVNTGELFF; CDR3 DNA: TGTGCCAGCAGCCAACCCTCTAGCGAGGTGAACACCGGGGAGCTGTTTTTT; D gene: NA; V gene: TRBV14; clone size: NA; J gene: TRBJ2-2
CDR3 protein: CASSERSSYEQYF; CDR3 DNA: TGTGCCAGCAGTGAACGGAGCTCCTACGAGCAGTACTTC; D gene: NA; V gene: TRBV7-9; clone size: NA; J gene: TRBJ2-7
CDR3 protein: CASSLAGRLNTEAFF; CDR3 DNA: TGTGCCAGCAGCTTGGCCGGACGGTTGAACACTGAAGCTTTCTTT; D gene: NA; V gene: TRBV5-6; clone size: NA; J gene: TRBJ1-1
CDR3 protein: CASSYFTGARDTQYF; CDR3 DNA: TGTGCCAGCAGTTACTTTACAGGGGCGAGAGATACGCAGTATTTT; D gene: TRBD1; V gene: TRBV6-6; clone size: NA; J gene: TRBJ2-3
CDR3 protein: CASSKQGAYEQYF; CDR3 DNA: TGTGCCAGCAGCAAACAGGGGGCTTACGAGCAGTACTTC; D gene: TRBD1; V gene: TRBV7-9; clone size: NA; J gene: TRBJ2-7
CDR3 protein: CASSSLENEKLFF; CDR3 DNA: TGTGCCAGTAGTTCCCTGGAAAATGAAAAACTGTTTTTT; D gene: NA; V gene: TRBV19; clone size: NA; J gene: TRBJ1-4
CDR3 protein: CASSLQQGPEQYF; CDR3 DNA: TGTGCCAGCAGCCTCCAACAGGGGCCGGAGCAGTATTTT; D gene: TRBD1; V gene: TRBV7-9; clone size: NA; J gene: TRBJ2-3
CDR3 protein: CASSLDGPGTGGYNSPLHF; CDR3 DNA: TGCGCCAGCAGCTTGGACGGTCCCGGGACAGGGGGCTATAATTCACCCCTCCACTTT; D gene: TRBD1; V gene: TRBV5-1; clone size: once; J gene: TRBJ1-6
CDR3 protein: CASSLTSPYGYTF; CDR3 DNA: TGTGCCAGCAGTTTAACTTCGCCCTATGGCTACACCTTC; D gene: NA; V gene: TRBV6-6; clone size: once; J gene: TRBJ1-2
CDR3 protein: CASSSNTDTQYF; CDR3 DNA: TGTGCCAGCAGTTCCAACACAGATACGCAGTATTTT; D gene: NA; V gene: TRBV28; clone size: NA; J gene: TRBJ2-3
CDR3 protein: CASSEAGREYQETQYF; CDR3 DNA: TGTGCCAGCAGTGAGGCAGGTCGGGAGTACCAAGAGACCCAGTACTTC; D gene: NA; V gene: TRBV2; clone size: NA; J gene: TRBJ2-5
CDR3 protein: CASSYIQGAEEQYF; CDR3 DNA: TGTGCCAGCAGTTACATTCAGGGGGCGGAGGAGCAGTACTTC; D gene: TRBD1; V gene: TRBV6-6; clone size: NA; J gene: TRBJ2-7
CDR3 protein: CASSPSGDEQFF; CDR3 DNA: TGTGCCAGCAGCCCTAGCGGAGATGAGCAGTTCTTC; D gene: TRBD2; V gene: TRBV11-3; clone size: NA; J gene: TRBJ2-1